This T cell receptor beta chain originates from a study of blood T cell repertoires in COVID-19. Sequencing used immunoSEQ multiplex PCR; TCRdb keeps in-frame clones, though not all of them. The table includes fewer than 250,000 clones, around 82% detected once. The junction had 7 bases not matched to a gene; V was cut back by 1 base and J by 2 bases. CDR1 LGHDT and CDR2 YNNKEL come from the germline V gene (reference sequence). The length of the CDR3 is 16 residues. The rearrangement links TRBV3-1 (or the pseudogene TRBV3-2) to TRBJ2-7; 8 positions match TRBD2. The receptor was derived from a woman aged 40 to 50 who had been exposed to COVID-19. The sequencing sample was made of PBMCs or T cells enriched from blood (not recorded which). DNA of the CDR3: TGTGCCAGCAGCCAAGCATTTAGCGGGGAAACCTACGAGCAGTACTTC. This codes for CASSQAFSGETYEQYF.